What follows are 18 T cell receptor beta chains derived from one specimen sequenced in a study of regulatory T cells in long-lasting Graves disease. Stated time point: newly diagnosed GD, antithyroid drugs for less than 3 months. RNA isolated from PBMCs was used to make the TCR library. Both iRepertoire HTBI primers and Arm-PCR of CDR3 regions were used to build the TCR beta libraries. TCRdb used MiXCR to reprocess the multiplex PCR reads, holding one entry per CDR3 protein. The top ten hold around 20% of the sample, which has 200,000 to 250,000 distinct CDR3 sequences, roughly 18% seen once. This sample comprised peripheral blood mononuclear cells (PBMCs), obtained at new diagnosis, from a patient treated with antithyroid drugs. All receptors derive from a female donor with Graves disease.

Ten or more counts support this clonotype. V and J are TRBV6-5 and TRBJ1-1; a possible D gene is TRBD1 (5 bases). Trimming shortened V by 2 bases and J by 4 bases, and 8 bases separated the two germline ends. Germline V CDR1 and CDR2: MNHEY, SVGAGI. The CDR3 contains 13 residues. As DNA, the CDR3 is TGTGCCAGCAGTTACGCGGGGGGCACTGAAGCTTTCTTT. This gives the protein CASSYAGGTEAFF.

This clonotype was picked up a small number of times. This clone may be a read error of a much larger clone one base away. It is likely a read error, because the conserved phenylalanine at the end of the CDR3 is missing. The chain joins TRBV28 to TRBJ2-1; weak D call: TRBD1 (6 bases). The CDR3 length is 12 residues. Germline CDR1 and CDR2: MDHEN and SYDVKM. The V and J ends lost 6 bases and 4 bases respectively, with 7 bases between them. The CDR3 reads CASRTGYNEQFL. CDR3 nucleotide sequence: TGTGCCAGCAGGACAGGATACAATGAGCAGTTCCTC.

This clonotype has just a few counts. This sequence is one base from a far larger clone and is likely a read error. The V call is TRBV11-2, the J call TRBJ2-1, with 12 bases identical to TRBD2. CDR3 size: 17 residues. Germline V gene lookup returns CDR1 SGHAT and CDR2 FQNNGV. The CDR3 DNA reads as TGTGCCAGCAGCTTAGGTTACCTAGCGGGAGGGGGGAATGAGCAGCTCTTC. Translating it yields CASSLGYLAGGGNEQLF.

In its sample, this clonotype was seen many times. The chain uses TRBV5-6 and TRBJ2-7; 7 bases are shared with TRBD1. Trimming cost V 0 bases and J 3 bases; bases outside gene matches: 0. Germline V gene lookup returns CDR1 SGHDT and CDR2 YYEEEE. The CDR3 runs to 13 residues. CDR3 in amino acids: CASSLGTGYEQYF. For the CDR3, the DNA is TGTGCCAGCAGCTTGGGGACAGGCTACGAGCAGTACTTC.

This clonotype was counted at least ten times. The J gene is TRBJ2-1, the V gene TRBV7-3; TRBD2 matches at 8 bases. This CDR3 is 15 amino acids long. In germline, CDR1 is SGHTA, CDR2 FQGTGA. After removal of 4 bases from V and 7 bases from J, the junction contained 9 bases not matched to a gene. CDR3 DNA sequence: TGTGCCAGCAGCTCCCCTCGGACTAGCCGGAATGAGCAGTTCTTC. Its protein is CASSSPRTSRNEQFF.

The chain couples TRBV6-1 to TRBJ2-2, with a possible D match to TRBD1 (6 bases). The CDR3 loop spans 16 amino acids. Germline V CDR1 and CDR2: MNHNS, SASEGT. Trimming took 5 bases from V and 0 from J, leaving 13 bases between them. CDR3 protein: CASSPSGTTNTGELFF. The CDR3 bases are TGTGCCAGCAGTCCGAGTGGGACAACGAACACCGGGGAGCTGTTTTTT.

This clonotype was found many times. V gene TRBV20-1 combines with J gene TRBJ2-2; TRBD2 matches 10 bases. CDR3 length: 17 residues. CDR1 and CDR2 from the germline V gene are DFQATT and SNEGSKA (reference sequence). With V trimmed by 1 base and J by 3 bases, 8 bases remained unmatched. CDR3 nucleotide sequence: TGCAGTGCTAGAGCGTCTAGCGGGAGTCGGTACACCGGGGAGCTGTTTTTT. Translated, it gives CSARASSGSRYTGELFF.

This clonotype was detected a few times. A much larger clone sits a single nucleotide away, making a read error possible. The chain employs TRBV19 and TRBJ1-5; D is possibly TRBD1 (5 bases). With 3 bases removed from V and 3 bases from J, the gap between germline ends came to 9 bases. The CDR3 sequence is 14 residues long. Germline V gene lookup returns CDR1 LNHDA and CDR2 SQIVND (reference sequence). This CDR3 reads CASSIGGDNQPQHF. The CDR3 DNA sequence: TGTGCCAGTAGTATTGGAGGGGACAATCAGCCCCAGCATTTT.

This clonotype occurred many times. CDR3: CASRRGDGTEAFF. As DNA, the CDR3 is TGTGCCAGCAGGAGGGGGGATGGTACTGAAGCTTTCTTT. This rearrangement joins TRBV6-2 or TRBV6-3 to TRBJ1-1; D possibly corresponds to TRBD1 (6 bases). The CDR3 spans 13 residues. Germline loops: CDR1 MNHEY, CDR2 SVGEGT. The V end lost 6 bases, the J end lost 5 bases, and 13 bases lay between the germline ends.

This clonotype was detected only a few times. The CDR3 protein is CASMGSRPGHSYEQYF. CDR3 coding DNA: TGTGCCAGCATGGGTTCTCGGCCCGGGCACTCCTACGAGCAGTACTTC. The V call is TRBV2, the J call TRBJ2-7, with unresolved D. In germline, CDR1 is SNHLY, CDR2 FYNNEI. The V end lost 7 bases, the J end lost 0 bases, and 19 bases lay between the germline ends. The CDR3 consists of 16 residues.

In its sample, this clonotype was seen many times. The rearrangement joins TRBV11-2 to TRBJ2-5, with 7 nucleotides matching TRBD2. V lost 3 bases to trimming and J lost 0 bases; unmatched junction nucleotides: 4. The CDR3 is 15 amino acids. Per germline, CDR1 SGHAT and CDR2 FQNNGV. This CDR3 is CASSLGLADQETQYF. CDR3 sequence (DNA): TGTGCCAGCAGCTTGGGGCTAGCGGACCAAGAGACCCAGTACTTC. Using reference TRBV11-2 and TRBJ2-5 for the parts outside the CDR3, the full variable domain is EAGVAQSPRYKIIEKRQSVAFWCNPISGHATLYWYQQILGQGPKLLIQFQNNGVVDDSQLPKDRFSAERLKGVDSTLKIQPAKLEDSAVYLCASSLGLADQETQYFGPGTRLLVL.

At least ten counts were recorded for this clonotype. The genes are TRBV20-1 and TRBJ2-3; 8 bases fit TRBD2. CDR1 DFQATT and CDR2 SNEGSKA come from the germline V gene (reference sequence). The CDR3 contains 14 residues. V dropped 6 bases and J dropped 4; count of bases not matched to a gene: 9. This chain's CDR3 is CSAQTGTSPDTQYF. The DNA of the CDR3 is TGCAGTGCCCAAACCGGGACTAGTCCAGATACGCAGTATTTT.

This chain links TRBV28 with TRBJ2-5, with 9 bases fitting TRBD2. The DNA end is more similar to TRBJ2-1, so the J call may be wrong. CDR1 is MDHEN and CDR2 is SYDVKM in the germline V gene. This CDR3 has 16 residues. DNA of the CDR3: TGTGCCAGCAGCCCCTATAGCGGGAGTAGACACAATGAGCAGTTCTTC. Translated: CASSPYSGSRHNEQFF.

The rearrangement links TRBV12-3 or TRBV12-4 to TRBJ2-5; 13 bases match TRBD2. The CDR3 loop spans 16 amino acids. J was trimmed by 5 bases and V by 6 bases; bases with no gene match: 9. The CDR3 loop reads CASRPGLAGQPETQYF. DNA for the CDR3: TGTGCCAGCAGGCCGGGACTAGCGGGACAGCCGGAGACCCAGTACTTC.

This clonotype was counted at least ten times. CDR3 sequence reads: CASSIALYNEQFF. The CDR3 DNA reads TGTGCCAGTAGTATTGCCCTGTACAATGAGCAGTTCTTC. The chain uses TRBV19 and TRBJ2-1; D is undetermined. V lost 3 bases and J lost 4, with 7 bases in between. CDR3 size: 13 residues. Germline V lookup: CDR1 LNHDA, CDR2 SQIVND (reference sequence). Drawing the rest from reference TRBV19 and TRBJ2-1, the complete variable domain is DGGITQSPKYLFRKEGQNVTLSCEQNLNHDAMYWYRQDPGQGLRLIYYSQIVNDFQKGDIAEGYSVSREKKESFPLTVTSAQKNPTAFYLCASSIALYNEQFFGPGTRLTVL.

With respect to this clonotype: Given a far larger clone just one base away, this is likely a sequencing read error. The V and J genes are TRBV7-2 and TRBJ2-1, with no clear D. The V and J ends lost 6 bases and 8 bases respectively, with 11 bases between them. The V gene's germline CDR1 is SGHTA and CDR2 FQGNSA. The CDR3 length is 12 residues. CDR3: CASSESGHEQFF. The DNA of the CDR3 is TGTGCCAGCAGTGAATCGGGTCATGAGCAGTTCTTC.

This clonotype has ten or more counts. The V call is TRBV2, the J call TRBJ1-2; D unresolved. CDR3 length: 12 amino acids. Trimming stripped 6 bases from V and 3 bases from J, with 8 bases between. Germline CDR1 is SNHLY and CDR2 is FYNNEI. This chain's CDR3 is CASRRVDYGYTF. The CDR3 nucleotides read TGTGCCAGCAGGCGGGTGGACTATGGCTACACCTTC.

The chain has TRBV2 and TRBJ2-4; 9 bases are a match to TRBD1. The CDR3 consists of 14 residues. The germline gives CDR1 SNHLY, CDR2 FYNNEI. Unmatched junction bases numbered 6, after V lost 4 bases and J lost 8 bases. The CDR3, as DNA: TGTGCCAGCAGTGTGGACAGGGGATACGACATTCAGTACTTC. It is translated as CASSVDRGYDIQYF.